The subject of this entry is one T cell receptor (beta chain). The V gene's germline CDR1 is LGHDT and CDR2 YNNKEL (reference sequence). This CDR3 has 18 residues. With V trimmed by 0 bases and J by 1 base, 8 bases remained unmatched. The protocol was immunoSEQ multiplex PCR, while the TCRdb copy is restricted to in-frame clones and leaves out a portion. Of 250,000 or so clones in the sample, around 89% are singletons; the top ten hold 4.1%. Everyone who took part was roughly 18 to 89 years old, and they came from about two dozen US areas. Participant reports of clinical history set cohort assignment. This record belongs to a study of blood T cell repertoires in COVID-19. As for the study in general: The cDNA or gDNA used as material had been derived from T cells, B-cell-depleted T cells, or PBMCs.

The clonotype originates from a woman between 25 and 40 years old with acute COVID-19. J is TRBJ2-1 and V is TRBV3-1 (or the pseudogene TRBV3-2); 8 bases agree with TRBD1. Sequencing was carried out using PBMCs or T cells enriched from blood (not recorded which). The CDR3 spells CASSQDSITGGSYNEQFF. The CDR3 coding sequence is TGTGCCAGCAGCCAAGATAGTATAACAGGGGGATCCTACAATGAGCAGTTCTTC.